This T cell receptor (beta chain) originates from a study of cytomegalovirus exposure and HLA in healthy donors. Looking at the study overall: From HLA-typed donors, an early data release held 70 million to 100 million unique TCRs.

A remark on this clone: Its antigen is not known.

The study ran its PCR with 60 Vbeta and 13 Jbeta primers. TCRdb's copy holds only in-frame clones and misses some; the assay was immunoSEQ multiplex PCR. The sample lists 200,000 to 300,000 clones, around 80% occurring once. Study-level findings and limits: Associated with cytomegalovirus, according to the listing, were 150 to 200 TCR beta chains.

This receptor was identified in a woman aged 40-49 years in good health and CMV-seropositive. Material: PBMCs.

The CDR3 DNA reads TGTGCCAGCAGCTCAGGACTAGCGGAAGAGACCCAGTACTTC. This sequence encodes CASSSGLAEETQYF. The chain employs TRBV11-3 and TRBJ2-5, with TRBD2 matching 10 bases. The CDR3 contains 14 residues. V lost 4 bases to trimming and J lost 3 bases; unmatched junction nucleotides: 2. In germline, CDR1 is SGHNT, CDR2 YENEEA.